Shown below are 11 T cell receptor beta chains from a single sample sequenced in a study of T cell changes during pregnancy in multiple sclerosis. Sequencing was performed with immunoSEQ multiplex PCR; in TCRdb, only in-frame clones are kept and a portion is missing. The sample shows tens of thousands of clones, just over 90% of them seen only once. The starting material was peripheral blood, obtained in the second trimester of pregnancy. The receptor source for this set is a female donor with multiple sclerosis, enrolled in a pregnancy study.

This chain joins TRBV29-1 and TRBJ1-1, with D tentatively TRBD1 (6 bases). The CDR3 has 14 amino acids. The V and J ends lost 7 bases and 1 base respectively, with 16 bases between them. CDR1 and CDR2 from the germline V gene are SQVTM and ANQGSEA. CDR3 region: CSAKKLTGNTEAFF. The CDR3 nucleotides are TGCAGCGCCAAGAAGCTGACAGGGAACACTGAAGCTTTCTTT.

The V call is TRBV5-5, the J call TRBJ2-7; tentatively, D is TRBD1 (6 bases). The germline V and J ends were trimmed by 4 bases and 1 base, with 9 bases remaining between them. CDR3 length: 13 residues. Germline CDR1 and CDR2: SGHKS and YYEKEE (reference sequence). CDR3 sequence (DNA): TGTGCCAGCAGCAGACAGGAGTCCTACGAGCAGTACTTC. It codes for CASSRQESYEQYF.

The rearrangement uses TRBV19 and TRBJ2-5; 8 bases are a match to TRBD2. Germline V lookup: CDR1 LNHDA, CDR2 SQIVND (reference sequence). The V segment lost 5 bases and the J segment 4 bases; nucleotides outside the gene matches: 9. The CDR3 is made up of 15 amino acids. The CDR3 sequence: CASSLSGRRGETQYF. The CDR3 coding sequence is TGTGCCAGTAGTCTAAGCGGGAGACGTGGAGAGACCCAGTACTTC.

This rearrangement joins TRBV28 to TRBJ1-4; tentatively, D is TRBD1 (5 bases). The CDR3 extends over 12 amino acids. V dropped 8 bases and J dropped 5 bases, with 9 bases sitting between them. The germline gives CDR1 MDHEN, CDR2 SYDVKM. In DNA form, the CDR3 reads TGTGCCAGCTCGGCAGGGAATGAAAAACTGTTTTTT. Amino acid sequence: CASSAGNEKLFF.

CDR3 sequence (DNA): TGTGCCAGCAGTTACTCGTACAGGACTGAAGCTTTCTTT. Translating gives CASSYSYRTEAFF. The rearrangement joins TRBV6-5 to TRBJ1-1; perhaps TRBD1 as D (5 bases). Germline-derived CDR1 and CDR2 are MNHEY and SVGAGI. The V and J ends lost 0 bases and 5 bases respectively, with 7 bases between them. The CDR3 length is 13 residues.

This chain joins TRBV19 and TRBJ2-7; tentatively, D is TRBD1 (6 bases). Between the trimmed V and J ends, which lost 5 bases and 0 bases, there was a span of 11 bases. The CDR3 spans 14 residues. Per the germline V gene, CDR1 is LNHDA and CDR2 is SQIVND (reference sequence). The CDR3 sequence is CASSPSTGSYEQYF. The CDR3 DNA reads TGTGCCAGTAGTCCTTCGACAGGCTCCTACGAGCAGTACTTC.

V and J are TRBV5-1 and TRBJ2-7; 7 positions agree with TRBD1. V trimming: 4 bases; J trimming: 5 bases; junction bases outside the gene matches: 12. The CDR3 sequence is 15 residues long. The germline gives CDR1 SGHRS, CDR2 YFSETQ. The DNA of the CDR3 is TGCGCCAGCAGCCCCTCTACAGGGGCCTTCGACGAGCAGTACTTC. It encodes CASSPSTGAFDEQYF.

The chain is built from TRBV11-2 and TRBJ2-3, with a possible D match to TRBD1 (6 bases). Deletions cut 5 bases from V and 2 bases from J, with 14 bases between. The CDR3 contains 15 residues. CDR1 SGHAT and CDR2 FQNNGV come from the germline V gene. The CDR3 region has the DNA TGTGCCAGCAGCCGTTCCCGGGACACCACAGATACGCAGTATTTT. Translation: CASSRSRDTTDTQYF.

V gene TRBV9 combines with J gene TRBJ2-1; TRBD1 agrees at 7 bases. The CDR3 sequence is 15 residues long. V was clipped by 4 bases and J by 4 bases; unmatched bases: 8. Germline V lookup: CDR1 SGDLS, CDR2 YYNGEE. The CDR3 nucleotides read TGTGCCAGCAGCAACCGGGACAGACCTTACAATGAGCAGTTCTTC. It yields the protein CASSNRDRPYNEQFF.

The V gene is TRBV27, the J gene TRBJ1-3, with a tentative D call TRBD1 (6 bases). The CDR3 covers 14 residues. V lost 6 bases and J lost 2, with 11 bases in between. Germline CDR1 reads MNHEY; CDR2 reads SMNVEV (reference sequence). The CDR3 coding sequence is TGTGCCAGCAGCCCAGCAGGGGCTGGAAACACCATATATTTT. Translating gives CASSPAGAGNTIYF.

The chain employs TRBV6-5 and TRBJ1-1, with D possibly being TRBD1 (6 bases). Trimming took 6 bases from V and 4 from J, leaving 18 bases between them. CDR3 size: 15 residues. The V gene's germline CDR1 is MNHEY and CDR2 SVGAGI. DNA of the CDR3: TGTGCCAGCAGAAAAACCCACACAGGGTTCACTGAAGCTTTCTTT. It is translated as CASRKTHTGFTEAFF.